This TCR beta chain came from a study of spatial heterogeneity in lung cancer. The wider study: As counted in raw reads, each unique TCR and UMI combination appeared more than ten times on average.

Study-wide results and caveats: Resection saw ubiquitous expanded tumor TCRs appear in blood more than follow-up did.

Every individual TCR cDNA molecule carried its own unique molecular identifier, which allowed correction of PCR and sequencing errors. TCRdb used MiXCR to reprocess the 5' RACE reads, holding one entry per CDR3 protein. This sample carries about 85,000 distinct CDR3 sequences, approximately 20% of them seen once, and the ten largest clones take 5% to 8%. Regarding time point: sample taken at primary tumor resection. Material for sequencing was whole RNA from tumor, nontumor lung or frozen PBMC, left unsorted. The donors, 60 to 80 patients with untreated early-stage non-small cell lung cancer, provided the samples. The CDR3 covers 15 residues. Germline trimming cut 5 bases from V and 4 bases from J; bases unmatched to any gene: 5. Per the germline V gene, CDR1 is SGHVS and CDR2 is FQNEAQ. This clonotype occurred a few times. Its cognate antigen is unknown.

The sequences come from PBMCs, collected at surgery. The V gene is TRBV7-8, the J gene TRBJ1-1, with TRBD1 matching over 12 bases. This sequence was found in a male donor with early-stage non-small cell lung cancer. CDR3 sequence reads: CASSPGQGATTEAFF. The CDR3, as DNA: TGTGCCAGCAGCCCGGGACAGGGGGCAACCACTGAAGCTTTCTTT.